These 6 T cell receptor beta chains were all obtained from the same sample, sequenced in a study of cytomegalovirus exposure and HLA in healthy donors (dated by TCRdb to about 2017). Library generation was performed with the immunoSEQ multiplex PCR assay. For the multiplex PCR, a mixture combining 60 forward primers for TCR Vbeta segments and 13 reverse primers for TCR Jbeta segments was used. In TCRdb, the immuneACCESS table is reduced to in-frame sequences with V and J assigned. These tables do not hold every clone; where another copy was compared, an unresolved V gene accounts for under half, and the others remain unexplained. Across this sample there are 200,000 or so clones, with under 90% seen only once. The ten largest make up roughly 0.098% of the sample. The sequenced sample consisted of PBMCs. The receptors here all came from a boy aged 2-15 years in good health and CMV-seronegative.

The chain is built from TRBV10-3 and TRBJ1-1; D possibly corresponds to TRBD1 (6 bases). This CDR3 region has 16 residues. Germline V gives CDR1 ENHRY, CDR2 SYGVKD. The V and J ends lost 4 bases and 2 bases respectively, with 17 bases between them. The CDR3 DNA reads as TGTGCCATCAGTGGGAAGCAGGGGCAAGCTAACACTGAAGCTTTCTTT. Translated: CAISGKQGQANTEAFF.

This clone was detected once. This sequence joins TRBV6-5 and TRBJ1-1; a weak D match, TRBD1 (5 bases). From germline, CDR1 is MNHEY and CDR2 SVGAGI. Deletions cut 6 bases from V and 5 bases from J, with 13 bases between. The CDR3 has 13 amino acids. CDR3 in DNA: TGTGCCAGCAGCCCGGGGGGACGGACTGAAGCTTTCTTT. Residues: CASSPGGRTEAFF.

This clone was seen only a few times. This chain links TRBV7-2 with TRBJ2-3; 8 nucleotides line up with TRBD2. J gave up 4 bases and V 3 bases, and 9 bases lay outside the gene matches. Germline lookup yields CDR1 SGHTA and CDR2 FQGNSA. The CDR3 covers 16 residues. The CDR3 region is CASSFGGLAGADTQYF. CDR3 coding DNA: TGTGCCAGCAGCTTTGGTGGACTAGCCGGCGCAGATACGCAGTATTTT.

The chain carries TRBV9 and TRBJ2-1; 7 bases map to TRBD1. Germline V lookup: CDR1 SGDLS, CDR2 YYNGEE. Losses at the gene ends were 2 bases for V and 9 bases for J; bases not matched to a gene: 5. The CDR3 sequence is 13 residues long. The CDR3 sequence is CASSVDRLTEQFF. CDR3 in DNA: TGTGCCAGCAGCGTGGACAGGCTTACTGAGCAGTTCTTC. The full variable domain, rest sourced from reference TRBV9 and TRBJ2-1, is DSGVTQTPKHLITATGQRVTLRCSPRSGDLSVYWYQQSLDQGLQFLIQYYNGEERAKGNILERFSAQQFPDLHSELNLSSLELGDSALYFCASSVDRLTEQFFGPGTRLTVL.

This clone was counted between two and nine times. This CDR3 is CASSVLLAGIYNEQFF. In DNA, the CDR3 is TGCGCCAGCAGCGTCCTTCTAGCGGGGATTTACAATGAGCAGTTCTTC. The gene calls are TRBV5-1 and TRBJ2-1; the match to TRBD2 covers 9 bases. The V segment lost 4 bases and the J segment 4 bases; nucleotides outside the gene matches: 9. This CDR3 is built from 16 residues. Germline lookup yields CDR1 SGHRS and CDR2 YFSETQ.

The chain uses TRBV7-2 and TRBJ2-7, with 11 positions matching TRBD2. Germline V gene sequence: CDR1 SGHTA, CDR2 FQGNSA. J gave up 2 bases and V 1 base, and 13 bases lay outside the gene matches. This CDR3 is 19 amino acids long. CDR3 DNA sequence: TGTGCCAGCAGCTTAGAACCCGGGCTAGCGGGGGGCGCCGCCTACGAGCAGTACTTC. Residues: CASSLEPGLAGGAAYEQYF.